Following are 25 T cell receptor beta chains from one sample sequenced in a study of radiation and T cells in renal cell carcinoma. Clones were sequenced by immunoSEQ multiplex PCR, and TCRdb holds only the in-frame ones, with some missing. The sample carries around 64,000 clones, about 74% recorded once. As to time point: blood 4 weeks post-SBRT, at nephrectomy. The treatment: 15 Gy SBRT to primary tumor, nephrectomy 4 weeks later. The sequencing used blood, collected from a patient whose treatment included radiotherapy and nephrectomy. Receptor source: a man aged 55 to 70 with renal cell carcinoma.

This chain connects TRBV11-2 to TRBJ2-5; TRBD1 matches 9 bases. The V gene's germline CDR1 is SGHAT and CDR2 FQNNGV. The CDR3 spans 15 residues. The J segment lost 9 bases and the V segment lost 4 bases, leaving 12 bases of the junction unmatched. The CDR3 DNA sequence: TGTGCCAGCAGCTCTTTGATGGGGACAGGGAAGCCCCAGTACTTC. Translation: CASSSLMGTGKPQYF.

The gene calls are TRBV7-2 and TRBJ1-2; D may be TRBD1 (5 bases). The CDR3 covers 15 residues. The V and J ends lost 1 base and 8 bases respectively, with 17 bases between them. The germline V gene encodes CDR1 SGHTA and CDR2 FQGNSA. The CDR3 bases are TGTGCCAGCAGCTTAGACCCTCTCGGGGCGCGGGGCTACACCTTC. Its protein product is CASSLDPLGARGYTF.

This sequence joins TRBV7-9 and TRBJ1-1, with D perhaps matching TRBD1 (5 bases). CDR3 length: 13 amino acids. Trimming pared 5 bases from V and 2 bases from J, leaving 9 bases between. Looked up from germline, CDR1 is SEHNR and CDR2 is FQNEAQ (reference sequence). CDR3 protein: CASSVTGNTEAFF. The CDR3 DNA follows: TGTGCCAGCAGCGTAACAGGAAACACTGAAGCTTTCTTT.

The CDR3 here is CASGGQNSNQPQHF. CDR3 sequence (DNA): TGTGCCAGCGGGGGACAGAATAGCAATCAGCCCCAGCATTTT. The chain joins TRBV18 to TRBJ1-5; 7 bases match TRBD1. Germline assignment: CDR1 KGHSH and CDR2 LQKENI. This CDR3 contains 14 residues. V was clipped by 8 bases and J by 0 bases; unmatched bases: 4.

This chain uses TRBV18 with TRBJ1-5; D is possibly TRBD1 (6 bases). The CDR3 extends over 16 amino acids. Trimming left V 2 bases short and J 7 bases short, with 18 bases between. Germline lookup yields CDR1 KGHSH and CDR2 LQKENI. CDR3 protein: CASSPNMNRGVQPQHF. DNA for the CDR3: TGTGCCAGCTCACCAAACATGAATAGGGGGGTCCAGCCCCAGCATTTT.

V and J are TRBV5-1 and TRBJ2-1, with a tentative D call TRBD1 (5 bases). The CDR3 runs 14 residues. The V end was cut by 0 bases, the J end by 8 bases, with 12 bases between. Germline assignment: CDR1 SGHRS and CDR2 YFSETQ. The CDR3 DNA follows: TGCGCCAGCAGCTTGGAAGGGTTACAGGATGAGCAGTTCTTC. It specifies CASSLEGLQDEQFF.

The V gene is TRBV6-5, the J gene TRBJ2-5; possibly TRBD2 for D (5 bases). Between the trimmed V and J ends, which lost 2 bases and 5 bases, there was a span of 9 bases. Germline V gene sequence: CDR1 MNHEY, CDR2 SVGAGI. The CDR3 consists of 13 residues. CDR3 protein: CASSYAGGETQYF. DNA for the CDR3: TGTGCCAGCAGTTACGCGGGCGGGGAGACCCAGTACTTC.

V is TRBV5-1 and J is TRBJ2-3; 12 nucleotides align to TRBD2. Germline lookup yields CDR1 SGHRS and CDR2 YFSETQ. The CDR3 sequence is 15 residues long. V dropped 4 bases and J dropped 6; count of bases not matched to a gene: 6. The chain's CDR3 is CASSVTSGSGDTQYF. In nucleotides, the CDR3 is TGCGCCAGCAGCGTGACTAGCGGGAGTGGCGATACGCAGTATTTT. The whole variable domain, remainder taken from reference TRBV5-1 and TRBJ2-3, is KAGVTQTPRYLIKTRGQQVTLSCSPISGHRSVSWYQQTPGQGLQFLFEYFSETQRNKGNFPGRFSGRQFSNSRSEMNVSTLELGDSALYLCASSVTSGSGDTQYFGPGTRLTVL.

This CDR3 is CALRQGMVAGANVLTF. The DNA for the CDR3 is TGTGCCTTAAGACAGGGTATGGTGGCTGGGGCCAACGTCCTGACTTTC. The chain uses TRBV30 and TRBJ2-6; TRBD1 agrees at 7 bases. The CDR3 extends over 16 amino acids. CDR1 GTSNPN and CDR2 SVGIG come from the germline V gene (reference sequence). With 7 bases clipped from V and 2 bases from J, the junction kept 11 bases outside the gene matches.

This chain joins TRBV18 and TRBJ1-1, with unresolved D. The CDR3 contains 13 residues. CDR1 is KGHSH, CDR2 LQKENI, per germline. The ends were cut back, 3 bases at V and 1 base at J, with 6 bases in the middle. The CDR3 coding sequence is TGTGCCAGCTCACCGGGAAAGAACACTGAAGCTTTCTTT. It yields the protein CASSPGKNTEAFF.

This clone was picked up one time. The chain has TRBV7-2 and TRBJ1-1, with TRBD1 matching over 9 bases. The V and J ends lost 4 bases and 4 bases, in that order; junction bases with no gene match: 10. CDR1 SGHTA and CDR2 FQGNSA come from the germline V gene. The CDR3 is 16 residues long. The DNA for the CDR3 is TGTGCCAGCAGCTCGAAGCGGACAGGGGTGAGCACTGAAGCTTTCTTT. It specifies CASSSKRTGVSTEAFF.

This clone has just one count. The chain recombines TRBV30 with TRBJ1-4; possibly TRBD1 for D (6 bases). The V end lost 0 bases, the J end lost 6 bases, and 11 bases lay between the germline ends. Germline CDR1 is GTSNPN and CDR2 is SVGIG (reference sequence). CDR3 size: 14 residues. CDR3 nucleotides: TGTGCCTGGAGTGTAGCGGGGGCACATGAAAAACTGTTTTTT. Its translation: CAWSVAGAHEKLFF.

This chain joins TRBV6-6 and TRBJ2-1; D gene unclear. The CDR3 is 12 residues long. Germline CDR1 is MNHNY and CDR2 is SVGAGI (reference sequence). Trimming removed 2 bases from V and 7 bases from J, with 6 bases in between. CDR3: CASSYGQNEQFF. The CDR3 DNA reads as TGTGCCAGCAGTTACGGCCAGAATGAGCAGTTCTTC.

The genes are TRBV9 and TRBJ2-1, with TRBD1 identical over 8 bases. The length of the CDR3 is 16 residues. Per the germline V gene, CDR1 is SGDLS and CDR2 is YYNGEE. Trimming took 4 bases from V and 7 from J; bases not matched to a gene: 13. The CDR3 reads CASSPPGGTGWNEQFF. CDR3 DNA sequence: TGTGCCAGCAGCCCCCCCGGCGGGACAGGTTGGAATGAGCAGTTCTTC.

The chain combines TRBV15 with TRBJ2-3; TRBD2 aligns across 8 bases. The CDR3 consists of 18 residues. The germline CDR1 and CDR2 sequences are LNHNV and YYDKDF (reference sequence). With V trimmed by 0 bases and J by 0 bases, 8 bases remained unmatched. In DNA, the CDR3 is TGTGCCACCAGCAGAGATACCGGACTAGCCTTAAGCACAGATACGCAGTATTTT. Protein: CATSRDTGLALSTDTQYF.

The chain has TRBV9 and TRBJ2-2; TRBD2 agrees at 7 bases. The length of the CDR3 is 15 residues. J gave up 6 bases and V 3 bases, and 8 bases lay outside the gene matches. CDR1 and CDR2 (germline): SGDLS, YYNGEE. The CDR3 sequence is CASSAGGPGAGELFF. The CDR3 nucleotides are TGTGCCAGCAGCGCGGGGGGACCGGGAGCCGGGGAGCTGTTTTTT. The complete variable domain, with remaining parts taken from reference TRBV9 and TRBJ2-2, reads DSGVTQTPKHLITATGQRVTLRCSPRSGDLSVYWYQQSLDQGLQFLIQYYNGEERAKGNILERFSAQQFPDLHSELNLSSLELGDSALYFCASSAGGPGAGELFFGEGSRLTVL.

This chain connects TRBV29-1 to TRBJ1-1; D gene unclear. Trimming stripped 0 bases from V and 7 bases from J, with 9 bases between. The CDR3 runs to 12 residues. The V gene's germline CDR1 is SQVTM and CDR2 ANQGSEA. Here the CDR3 reads CSVEDGRFEAFF. The CDR3 DNA follows: TGCAGCGTTGAAGATGGGCGGTTTGAAGCTTTCTTT. The variable domain in full, with the rest retrieved from reference TRBV29-1 and TRBJ1-1, is SAVISQKPSRDICQRGTSLTIQCQVDSQVTMMFWYRQQPGQSLTLIATANQGSEATYESGFVIDKFPISRPNLTFSTLTVSNMSPEDSSIYLCSVEDGRFEAFFGQGTRLTVV.

There are a few counts of this clone. The chain couples TRBV27 to TRBJ1-5, with D tentatively TRBD1 (5 bases). The germline gives CDR1 MNHEY, CDR2 SMNVEV (reference sequence). The CDR3 loop spans 14 amino acids. Trimming shortened V by 6 bases and J by 8 bases, and 17 bases separated the two germline ends. DNA for the CDR3: TGTGCCAGCAGGGGACCACGGGACGACAAGCCCCAGCATTTT. It translates to CASRGPRDDKPQHF.

The chain combines TRBV5-6 with TRBJ2-7, with 9 bases that match TRBD1. The CDR3 totals 16 residues. Germline loops: CDR1 SGHDT, CDR2 YYEEEE. The trim removed 0 bases at V and 5 bases at J, leaving 9 bases unmatched. The CDR3 reads CASSLGPPQGADEQYV. The CDR3 nucleotides are TGTGCCAGCAGCTTGGGGCCCCCACAGGGGGCGGACGAGCAGTACGTC.

J is TRBJ2-5 and V is TRBV5-4; D uncertain. Germline CDR1 is SGHNT and CDR2 is YYREEE (reference sequence). This CDR3 contains 14 residues. V lost 4 bases and J lost 5, with 15 bases in between. The CDR3, as DNA: TGTGCCAGCAGCCCAGACCTAGAGACGGAGACCCAGTACTTC. It codes for CASSPDLETETQYF.

This chain uses TRBV4-1 with TRBJ1-4, with D possibly matching TRBD1 (5 bases). Germline V CDR1 and CDR2: MGHRA, YSYEKL. The length of the CDR3 is 18 residues. Trimming left V 1 base short and J 5 bases short, with 20 bases between. The DNA of the CDR3 is TGCGCCAGCAGCCAAGTCTGGCAGGGAAAGGGGATAAATGAAAAACTGTTTTTT. Encoded protein: CASSQVWQGKGINEKLFF.

CDR3 residues: CASSLTGRYTGELFF. CDR3 DNA sequence: TGTGCCAGCAGCTTGACAGGGAGGTACACCGGGGAGCTGTTTTTT. The chain links TRBV7-6 to TRBJ2-2; maybe TRBD1 (7 bases). This CDR3 is built from 15 residues. The V and J ends lost 3 bases and 3 bases respectively, with 11 bases between them. From germline, CDR1 is SGHVS and CDR2 FNYEAQ.

J is TRBJ2-2 and V is TRBV7-9, with D unclear. CDR3 length: 13 residues. V lost 1 base to trimming and J lost 5 bases, with 5 bases between them. Germline CDR1 SEHNR, CDR2 FQNEAQ (reference sequence). Here the CDR3 DNA reads TGTGCCAGCAGCTTAGGCATAACCGGGGAGCTGTTTTTT. Its protein product is CASSLGITGELFF.

The chain has TRBV18 and TRBJ2-1; maybe TRBD2 (6 bases). CDR3 length equals 13 residues. Germline lookup yields CDR1 KGHSH and CDR2 LQKENI. The V gene lost 4 bases and the J gene lost 7 bases, with 11 bases spanning the gap. CDR3 in amino acids: CASSLDSGNEQFF. CDR3 nucleotides: TGTGCCAGCTCACTCGACAGCGGGAATGAGCAGTTCTTC.

The V gene is TRBV11-2, the J gene TRBJ2-2; 7 nucleotides align to TRBD1. The CDR3 has 17 amino acids. Per the germline V gene, CDR1 is SGHAT and CDR2 is FQNNGV. Trimming cost V 1 base and J 4 bases; bases outside gene matches: 9. The CDR3 spells CASSLVLGQYSTGELFF. CDR3 nucleotides: TGTGCCAGCAGCTTAGTATTGGGACAGTATAGCACCGGGGAGCTGTTTTTT.